One T cell receptor (beta chain) is described in this entry. Its binding antigen is unknown. Qualities for individual bases were not recorded, and no much larger clone is one base off. The CDR3 regions of human TCRbeta chains were analyzed by immunosequencing. The original methods were these. Repertoire TCRs were matched against a reference library of SARS-CoV-2-specific TCRs generated with the MIRA antigen-specificity platform. Breadth was defined as the fraction of unique TCRs that were SARS-CoV-2-associated, and depth was defined as the fraction of total T cells that were SARS-CoV-2-associated. Each spike-specific TCR was assigned to its reactive spike region and to a CD4 or CD8 class using the MIRA data. Log10-transformed breadth and depth values were compared by one-way ANOVA with Sidak's multiple comparisons tests. TCRdb mirrors the immuneACCESS table, restricted to in-frame sequences. Some clones are absent from its copies; in checked studies, under half trace to an unresolved V gene, and the reason for the others is unknown. The DNA gave D and trimming, while V, J and clone size come from that table. This sample lists some 160,000 clones; 90% to 95% were detected once. Approximately 1% of the sample is held by the ten biggest clonotypes.

The CDR3 sequence holds 13 residues, the cysteine and phenylalanine included. Only CDR3 DNA is held: 39 bases, read in frame from base 1. Relative to germline, V is 5 bases shorter and J is 2 bases shorter, with 10 bases between their ends. The germline V gene supplies CDR1 ENHRY and CDR2 SYGVKD. The entry originates in a study of T cell responses to AZD1222 COVID-19 vaccine (dated by TCRdb to the early 2020s). The study in broad terms: Because spike-specific TCR depth and breadth did not differ between the two schedules, AZD1222 recipients who got a second dose at roughly 4 weeks were pooled with those who got a second dose at roughly 12 weeks. TCR sequencing was performed for over 230 trial participants, of whom 207 were given two doses of AZD1222 and approximately 26 were given two doses of MenACWY control vaccine. Enrollment into the trials was organized by age into subgroups of 18-55, 56-69 and 70-plus years, and those subgroups contained roughly 140, 27 and 60 TCR-sequenced participants, respectively.

Findings and caveats that apply to the study as a whole: Most participants were white British and females outnumbered males, and the authors suggested that clonal diversity may have been underestimated. Because no day 14 peak-response samples were available, repertoires were characterized only after the peak T cell response. Reportedly, close to half of the unique spike-specific TCRs recognized epitopes lying outside the regions that are mutated in the B.1.351 and B.1.1.7 variants. The 56-69-year group was small, and its depth increase did not reach significance, likely because of low power. Conclusions about previously exposed vaccinees were limited because only a handful of AZD1222 recipients were SARS-CoV-2 seropositive at baseline. Spike-specific TCR breadth and depth rose significantly after two AZD1222 doses compared with day 0 and with MenACWY recipients. CD4 TCRs associated with the vaccine covered the entire spike protein, and the dominant responses were in regions 160-218 and 743-854.

The time point label here, explained by the study, means: baseline before first vaccination. Vaccinee samples were obtained from the UK trials COV001 and COV002, which included a single-blind randomized controlled phase 2/3 trial of AZD1222 (ChAdOx1 nCoV-19) in healthy adults. Trial participant PBMC samples were collected at day 0 and day 28 after the second dose for TCRbeta chain sequencing. The chain uses TRBV10-3 and TRBJ2-7; the D gene is perhaps TRBD1, from 6 matching bases. The receptor's source is an adult in good health. Sequences were derived from peripheral blood, sampled on day 0 of AZD1222 vaccination. The DNA sequence is given as TGTGCCATCAGTACAGGGCCCACCTACGAGCAGTACTTC. Its protein product is CAISTGPTYEQYF.